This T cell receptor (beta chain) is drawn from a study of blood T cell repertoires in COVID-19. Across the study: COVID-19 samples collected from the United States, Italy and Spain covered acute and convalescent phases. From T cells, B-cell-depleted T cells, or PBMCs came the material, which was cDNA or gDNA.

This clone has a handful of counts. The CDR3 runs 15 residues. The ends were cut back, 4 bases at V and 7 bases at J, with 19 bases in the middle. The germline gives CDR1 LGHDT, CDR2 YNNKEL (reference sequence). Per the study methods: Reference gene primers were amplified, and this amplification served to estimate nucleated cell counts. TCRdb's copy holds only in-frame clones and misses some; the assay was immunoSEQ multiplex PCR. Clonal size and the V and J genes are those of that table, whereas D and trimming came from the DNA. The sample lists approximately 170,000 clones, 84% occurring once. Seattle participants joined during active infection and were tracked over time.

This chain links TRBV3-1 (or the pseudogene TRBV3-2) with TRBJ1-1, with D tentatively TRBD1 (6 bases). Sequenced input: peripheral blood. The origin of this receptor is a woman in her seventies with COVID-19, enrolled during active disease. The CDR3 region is CASSPATGRRLEAFF. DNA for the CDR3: TGTGCCAGCAGCCCTGCGACAGGCCGAAGACTTGAAGCTTTCTTT.